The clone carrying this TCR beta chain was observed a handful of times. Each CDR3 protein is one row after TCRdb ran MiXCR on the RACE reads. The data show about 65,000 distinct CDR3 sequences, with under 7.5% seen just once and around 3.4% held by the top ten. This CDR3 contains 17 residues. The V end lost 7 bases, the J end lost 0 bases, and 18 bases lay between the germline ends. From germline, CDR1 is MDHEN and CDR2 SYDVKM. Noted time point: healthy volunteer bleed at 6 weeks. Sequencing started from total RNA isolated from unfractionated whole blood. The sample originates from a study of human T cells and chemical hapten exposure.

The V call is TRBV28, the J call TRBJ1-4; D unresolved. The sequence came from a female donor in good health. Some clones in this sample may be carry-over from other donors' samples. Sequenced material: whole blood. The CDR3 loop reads CASTPSDGFATNEKLFF. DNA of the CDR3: TGTGCCAGCACCCCCTCGGACGGATTTGCAACTAATGAAAAACTGTTTTTT. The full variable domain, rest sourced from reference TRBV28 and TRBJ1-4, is DVKVTQSSRYLVKRTGEKVFLECVQDMDHENMFWYRQDPGLGLRLIYFSYDVKMKEKGDIPEGYSVSREKKERFSLILESASTNQTSMYLCASTPSDGFATNEKLFFGSGTQLSVL.